Listed below are T cell receptor beta chains from one sample, sequenced in a study of monozygotic twins with inflammatory bowel disease. Using the 5' RACE reads, TCRdb records one entry per CDR3 protein without DNA. The sample has roughly 200,000 distinct CDR3 sequences. Source material: blood. These receptor sequences come from a human donor with ulcerative colitis or Crohn's disease, or a healthy co-twin of an affected twin (not recorded which). Each CDR3 is given with its conserved first and last residue.

cdr3_aa	v_call	j_call
CASSARYGELFF	TRBV11-2	TRBJ2-2
CASSPGGGLREQYF	TRBV27	TRBJ2-7
CASTVNVGTGTDYGYTF	TRBV4-1	TRBJ1-2
CASSSRDLYEQYF	TRBV7-6	TRBJ2-7
CASSNGVGRGVTEAFF	TRBV5-1	TRBJ1-1
CASSQEGPLNYGYTF	TRBV4-1	TRBJ1-2
CASSLLGQQNTEAFF	TRBV7-9	TRBJ1-1
CATSRAGGGTDTQYF	TRBV15	TRBJ2-3
CASSLREGRDYEQYF	TRBV7-7	TRBJ2-7
CASSLWTSEYNEQFF	TRBV11-3	TRBJ2-1
CSARVIGGVRETQYF	TRBV20-1	TRBJ2-5
CASSQGFGYTF	TRBV12-3/TRBV12-4	TRBJ1-2
CASSEGTVRRETQYF	TRBV6-1	TRBJ2-5
CASSSTGFGLFF	TRBV12-3/TRBV12-4	TRBJ1-4
CASTPAPAGETQYF	TRBV7-2	TRBJ2-5
CASSRDKNEQFF	TRBV7-2	TRBJ2-1
CSARARRAAFTVELFF	TRBV20-1	TRBJ2-2
CASSGSDTQYF	TRBV5-1	TRBJ2-3
CASSYIQGEKLFF	TRBV11-2	TRBJ1-4
CASSPDRAYEQYF	TRBV5-5	TRBJ2-7
CSVGGWAPKGNTEAFF	TRBV29-1	TRBJ1-1
CSALTGTGDEKLFF	TRBV20-1	TRBJ1-4
CASSVQGGEQFF	TRBV11-2	TRBJ2-1
CASSLTRRRNPKPYYEQYF	TRBV9	TRBJ2-7
CASSRQAGLSYNEQFF	TRBV7-2	TRBJ2-1
CASSRTRTSGGTDTQYF	TRBV12-3/TRBV12-4	TRBJ2-3
CASSPHRGRYNEQFF	TRBV12-3/TRBV12-4	TRBJ2-1
CASSYRGGDGYTF	TRBV12-3/TRBV12-4	TRBJ1-2
CASSPPGSAGTDTQYF	TRBV5-1	TRBJ2-3
CASTRSLTIETQYF	TRBV6-1	TRBJ2-5
CASQERGGYNEQFF	TRBV6-2/TRBV6-3	TRBJ2-1
CASSRDREDEQFF	TRBV19	TRBJ2-1
CASSPQLENTEAFF	TRBV18	TRBJ1-1
CASSSAAPSTDTQYF	TRBV7-2	TRBJ2-3
CSVPRTSNTEAFF	TRBV29-1	TRBJ1-1
CASSRAAATGELFF	TRBV5-1	TRBJ2-2